Each of the 21 T cell receptor beta chains below was sequenced from the same sample in a study of OX40 agonist ivuxolimab in advanced cancers. The library relied on the immunoSEQ multiplex PCR assay. TCRdb's version of the immuneACCESS table is confined to in-frame rearrangements and falls short of the full clone set. An unresolved V gene accounts for under half of the shortfall where checked; the remainder is of unknown origin. Here the sample has over 5,000 clones; about three quarters occur a single time. The leading ten clones occupy 20% to 25% of the sample. Here the sequenced sample was CD4+ or CD8+ T cells sorted from blood, taken in a trial of the OX40 agonist ivuxolimab. These receptors were collected from an adult with an advanced solid tumor such as melanoma, head and neck, liver or kidney cancer.

The V gene is TRBV5-5, the J gene TRBJ2-3; 8 nucleotides match TRBD1. The ends lost 2 bases at V and 2 bases at J; junction bases unmatched: 19. This CDR3 is built from 20 residues. Per the germline V gene, CDR1 is SGHKS and CDR2 is YYEKEE (reference sequence). For the CDR3, the DNA is TGTGCCAGCAGCTTTACGGGACAGGTCACTGGAGGGCCGAACACAGATACGCAGTATTTT. Amino acids: CASSFTGQVTGGPNTDTQYF.

V usage is TRBV7-9 and J usage is TRBJ2-7, with 15 bases fitting TRBD2. The CDR3 totals 16 residues. Germline lookup yields CDR1 SEHNR and CDR2 FQNEAQ (reference sequence). With 5 bases clipped from V and 2 bases from J, the junction kept 4 bases outside the gene matches. For the CDR3, the DNA is TGTGCCAGCAGCGGGACTAGCGGGGGGCGGCCCTACGAGCAGTACTTC. It specifies CASSGTSGGRPYEQYF. Full variable domain (outside the CDR3, taken from reference TRBV7-9 and TRBJ2-7): DTGVSQNPRHKITKRGQNVTFRCDPISEHNRLYWYRQTLGQGPEFLTYFQNEAQLEKSRLLSDRFSAERPKGSFSTLEIQRTEQGDSAMYLCASSGTSGGRPYEQYFGPGTRLTVT.

In DNA, the CDR3 is TGTGCCAGCAGCGGACTCAAATACGAGCAGTACTTC. It codes for CASSGLKYEQYF. The chain links TRBV5-6 to TRBJ2-7; weak D call: TRBD2 (5 bases). V was clipped by 4 bases and J by 4 bases, with 9 bases between them. The length of the CDR3 is 12 residues. The germline gives CDR1 SGHDT, CDR2 YYEEEE.

This clone was seen only once. The chain recombines TRBV5-4 with TRBJ2-5; D not certain. The CDR3 extends over 14 amino acids. The germline CDR1 and CDR2 sequences are SGHNT and YYREEE (reference sequence). V shed 2 bases and J shed 5 bases, with 13 bases lying between them. The CDR3 DNA reads TGTGCCAGCAGCTTCAGTCGCATTCGGGAGACCCAGTACTTC. Its translation: CASSFSRIRETQYF.

The DNA of the CDR3 is TGTGCCAGCAGCCGTGGACAGGGAGGTTCGGATGAAAAACTGTTTTTT. Translating it yields CASSRGQGGSDEKLFF. This sequence joins TRBV2 and TRBJ1-4, with 8 bases matching TRBD1. Germline CDR1 SNHLY, CDR2 FYNNEI. The CDR3 length is 16 residues. The junction had 12 bases not matched to a gene; V was cut back by 6 bases and J by 6 bases.

The chain recombines TRBV28 with TRBJ2-1, with TRBD1 identical over 7 bases. The CDR3 runs 15 residues. J gave up 0 bases and V 4 bases, and 3 bases lay outside the gene matches. The germline CDR1 and CDR2 sequences are MDHEN and SYDVKM. The CDR3 sequence: CASSWDSASYNEQFF. DNA for the CDR3: TGTGCCAGCAGTTGGGACAGTGCCTCCTACAATGAGCAGTTCTTC. The full variable domain, completed using reference TRBV28 and TRBJ2-1, is DVKVTQSSRYLVKRTGEKVFLECVQDMDHENMFWYRQDPGLGLRLIYFSYDVKMKEKGDIPEGYSVSREKKERFSLILESASTNQTSMYLCASSWDSASYNEQFFGPGTRLTVL.

V is TRBV12-5 and J is TRBJ1-5; D ambiguous. CDR1 and CDR2 from the germline V gene are LGHNT and FRNRAP. The CDR3 is 17 residues long. V lost 0 bases and J lost 4, with 16 bases in between. The CDR3 here is CASGLVTTGNQNQPQHF. The CDR3 DNA follows: TGTGCTAGTGGTTTGGTCACCACCGGGAACCAGAATCAGCCCCAGCATTTT. The full variable domain, in which reference TRBV12-5 and TRBJ1-5 provide the parts outside the CDR3, is DARVTQTPRHKVTEMGQEVTMRCQPILGHNTVFWYRQTMMQGLELLAYFRNRAPLDDSGMPKDRFSAEMPDATLATLKIQPSEPRDSAVYFCASGLVTTGNQNQPQHFGDGTRLSIL.

The chain has TRBV5-6 and TRBJ2-1, with TRBD2 as a possible D gene (6 bases). Trimming removed 1 base at V and 2 bases at J, with 7 bases between. The CDR3 is made up of 14 amino acids. Germline V gene lookup returns CDR1 SGHDT and CDR2 YYEEEE. CDR3 in amino acids: CASSLTGAYNEQFF. The CDR3 DNA reads TGTGCCAGCAGCTTGACGGGGGCCTACAATGAGCAGTTCTTC.

The chain employs TRBV28 and TRBJ2-1, with 7 bases aligning to TRBD2. The germline V gene has CDR1 MDHEN and CDR2 SYDVKM. V lost 7 bases and J lost 0; bases outside the gene matches: 9. CDR3 length equals 16 residues. The CDR3 coding sequence is TGTGCCAGCACCCCCCTAGCGGCAAGCTCCTACAATGAGCAGTTCTTC. Its translation is CASTPLAASSYNEQFF.

J is TRBJ2-3 and V is TRBV7-3; TRBD2 aligns across 7 bases. V was pared by 4 bases and J by 3 bases, with 1 base of the junction left unmatched. CDR1 and CDR2 (germline): SGHTA, FQGTGA. CDR3 length: 13 amino acids. The CDR3 sequence is CASSSGGTDTQYF. DNA of the CDR3: TGTGCCAGCAGCTCCGGGGGGACAGATACGCAGTATTTT. The variable domain in full, with the rest retrieved from reference TRBV7-3 and TRBJ2-3, is GAGVSQTPSNKVTEKGKYVELRCDPISGHTALYWYRQSLGQGPEFLIYFQGTGAADDSGLPNDRFFAVRPEGSVSTLKIQRTERGDSAVYLCASSSGGTDTQYFGPGTRLTVL.

This clone is a singleton in its sample. The J gene is TRBJ2-2, the V gene TRBV7-8; TRBD2 is a possible D gene (5 bases). V lost 0 bases to trimming and J lost 8 bases, with 16 bases between them. Germline V gene sequence: CDR1 SGHVS, CDR2 FQNEAQ. The CDR3 has 16 residues. The CDR3: CASSLAVQPGSGELFF. Here the CDR3 DNA reads TGTGCCAGCAGCTTAGCGGTTCAGCCGGGAAGTGGGGAGCTGTTTTTT.

Comments on this clone: The junction departs from germline at one end; a sequencing error may be responsible. The chain carries TRBV9 and TRBJ1-2; the D gene is possibly TRBD1 (5 bases). The CDR3 spans 13 residues. CDR1 and CDR2 (germline): SGDLS, YYNGEE. CDR3 sequence: CASSVAGNNGHTF. CDR3 bases: TGTGCCAGCAGCGTGGCAGGGAATAATGGCCACACCTTC. Full variable domain (rest looked up from reference TRBV9 and TRBJ1-2): DSGVTQTPKHLITATGQRVTLRCSPRSGDLSVYWYQQSLDQGLQFLIQYYNGEERAKGNILERFSAQQFPDLHSELNLSSLELGDSALYFCASSVAGNNGHTFGSGTRLTVV.

This chain connects TRBV28 to TRBJ2-3, with 9 bases aligning to TRBD2. V was pared by 5 bases and J by 8 bases, with 8 bases of the junction left unmatched. Germline V gene lookup returns CDR1 MDHEN and CDR2 SYDVKM. The CDR3 loop spans 14 amino acids. This CDR3 is CASSAGGPFGTQYF. The CDR3 coding sequence is TGTGCCAGCAGTGCGGGAGGGCCGTTCGGTACGCAGTATTTT.

J is TRBJ1-5 and V is TRBV28, with 7 nucleotides matching TRBD1. This CDR3 region has 15 residues. The V gene end was trimmed by 10 bases and the J gene end by 4 bases; junction bases not matched to a gene: 13. Germline CDR1 and CDR2: MDHEN and SYDVKM. CDR3 protein: CAIRNRDRPNQPQHF. The CDR3 nucleotides read TGTGCCATCCGAAACCGGGACAGACCAAATCAGCCCCAGCATTTT.

The chain links TRBV15 to TRBJ2-3, with 8 bases lining up with TRBD2. In germline, CDR1 is LNHNV, CDR2 YYDKDF (reference sequence). The CDR3 extends over 17 amino acids. Trimming at V came to 1 base and at J to 0 bases, leaving 6 bases not matched to a gene. The CDR3 loop is CATSRALSGGSTDTQYF. The CDR3 DNA reads as TGTGCCACCAGCAGAGCCCTAAGCGGGGGTAGCACAGATACGCAGTATTTT.

This rearrangement joins TRBV11-2 to TRBJ2-3; 7 nucleotides match TRBD2. CDR1 and CDR2 (germline): SGHAT, FQNNGV. The CDR3 contains 16 residues. The V segment lost 2 bases and the J segment 4 bases; nucleotides outside the gene matches: 9. The CDR3 DNA reads as TGTGCCAGCAGCTTACCTGGGGGGAGGGCCGCAGATACGCAGTATTTT. Its translation: CASSLPGGRAADTQYF.

The chain joins TRBV13 to TRBJ2-3; the D gene could be TRBD1 or TRBD2 (5 bases each). This CDR3 region has 18 residues. Germline lookup yields CDR1 PRHDT and CDR2 FYEKMQ (reference sequence). V was pared by 0 bases and J by 2 bases, with 18 bases between. The DNA of the CDR3 is TGTGCCAGCAGCTTAGGCCGGGACCCCGGACCTCACACAGATACGCAGTATTTT. This translates into CASSLGRDPGPHTDTQYF.

The chain links TRBV5-3 to TRBJ1-5; 8 bases align to TRBD1. TRBV5-3 is known as an ORF, though its function is uncertain. The CDR3 length is 16 residues. V dropped 4 bases and J dropped 6; count of bases not matched to a gene: 12. The CDR3 spells CARSAIGQGLRQPQHF. In DNA, the CDR3 is TGTGCCAGAAGCGCCATAGGACAGGGTTTGCGTCAGCCCCAGCATTTT.

The chain employs TRBV11-2 and TRBJ2-2; TRBD1 is a possible D gene (6 bases). Trimming shortened V by 4 bases and J by 4 bases, and 16 bases separated the two germline ends. Germline values: CDR1 SGHAT, CDR2 FQNNGV. The CDR3 consists of 16 residues. In DNA form, the CDR3 reads TGTGCCAGCAGCTCGAAGGGGGATTGGGTCACCGGGGAGCTGTTTTTT. Its protein is CASSSKGDWVTGELFF.

This clone was counted between two and nine times. This sequence joins TRBV9 and TRBJ1-5, with D unclear. Germline CDR1 SGDLS, CDR2 YYNGEE. The CDR3 runs 13 residues. The V and J ends lost 0 bases and 6 bases respectively, with 7 bases between them. CDR3 amino acids: CASSVGQFQPQHF. CDR3 sequence (DNA): TGTGCCAGCAGCGTAGGGCAGTTTCAGCCCCAGCATTTT.

The V and J genes are TRBV29-1 and TRBJ2-7; no clear D gene. Germline V gives CDR1 SQVTM, CDR2 ANQGSEA. Trimming stripped 7 bases from V and 5 bases from J, with 9 bases between. The CDR3 sequence is 10 residues long. DNA for the CDR3: TGCAGCGCCCGATGGAACGAGCAGTACTTC. Protein: CSARWNEQYF.